The rows below give T cell receptor beta chains drawn from one sample of a study of HIV-infected patients and healthy controls. TCRdb independently ran MiXCR on the 5' RACE reads; one entry per CDR3 protein. The sample lists 10,000 to 15,000 distinct CDR3 sequences, 4.5% to 5.5% occurring once. Sequencing was carried out using blood. The receptors here all came from an adult in good health. Each CDR3 is given with its conserved first and last residue. Fields, in order: V gene, J gene, clone size, D gene, CDR3 protein, CDR3 DNA. The D gene is left open where the match is weak. Some rows mark clone size as missing; the rest say once, few, many or name a class of expanded clone.

>TRBV7-8|TRBJ2-7|medium-sized|.
CASSFLGPYEQYF
TGTGCCAGCAGCTTTCTGGGCCCCTACGAGCAGTACTTC
>TRBV18|TRBJ2-7|many|TRBD1
CASSPMDRAFYEQYF
TGTGCCAGCTCACCGATGGACAGGGCCTTTTACGAGCAGTACTTC
>TRBV4-1|TRBJ2-5|many|TRBD2
CASSQDRLAGTNQETQYF
TGCGCCAGCAGCCAAGATAGACTAGCGGGGACCAACCAAGAGACCCAGTACTTC
>TRBV4-2|TRBJ2-5|medium-sized|.
CASSGRDLIMETQYF
TGTGCCAGCAGCGGCCGGGATCTAATAATGGAGACCCAGTACTTC
>TRBV5-1|TRBJ1-5|medium-sized|TRBD1
CASSFEFPGQKISNQPQHF
TGCGCCAGCAGTTTCGAATTCCCGGGACAGAAAATTAGCAATCAGCCCCAGCATTTT
>TRBV27|TRBJ2-1|medium-sized|.
CASRPTSSSYNEQFF
TGTGCCAGCAGACCCACCTCCAGCTCCTACAATGAGCAGTTCTTC
>TRBV29-1|TRBJ1-2|many|.
CSVEDLHASNYGYTF
TGCAGCGTTGAAGATCTACACGCTTCTAACTATGGCTACACCTTC
>TRBV3-1|TRBJ2-6|many|.
CASTLGANVLTF
TGTGCCAGCACTTTAGGGGCCAACGTCCTGACTTTC
>TRBV4-2|TRBJ2-7|medium-sized|TRBD1
CASSDRGAGEQYF
TGTGCCAGCAGCGACAGGGGCGCGGGCGAGCAGTACTTC
>TRBV7-9|TRBJ1-1|many|TRBD1
CASSLGQGRDTEAFF
TGTGCCAGCAGCCTGGGACAGGGTCGCGACACTGAAGCTTTCTTT
>TRBV20-1|TRBJ1-1|medium-sized|TRBD1
CSARDRLNTEAFF
TGCAGCGCTAGGGACAGGTTGAACACTGAAGCTTTCTTT
>TRBV7-8|TRBJ2-5|many|.
CASSLLGDPEETQYF
TGTGCCAGCAGCCTCCTAGGGGATCCCGAAGAGACCCAGTACTTC
>TRBV18|TRBJ2-1|many|.
CASSLSPGTGARRDNEQFF
TGTGCCAGCTCACTTAGTCCCGGGACGGGGGCGAGGCGGGACAATGAGCAGTTCTTC
>TRBV5-1|TRBJ2-1|many|TRBD2
CASSLGTSGVSYNEQFF
TGCGCCAGCAGCTTAGGGACTAGCGGGGTCTCCTACAATGAGCAGTTCTTC
>TRBV12-5|TRBJ1-2|many|.
CASSPDGAALRTGYTF
TGTGCTAGTTCTCCCGACGGGGCAGCTCTAAGGACTGGCTACACCTTC
>TRBV30|TRBJ2-2|many|.
CAWSELTGELFF
TGTGCCTGGAGTGAGTTAACCGGGGAGCTGTTTTTT
>TRBV10-2|TRBJ2-7|many|TRBD1
CASWLTGSDEQYF
TGCGCCAGCTGGTTGACAGGGAGCGACGAGCAGTACTTC
>TRBV7-8|TRBJ1-5|medium-sized|.
CASSPSFDRNNQPQHF
TGTGCCAGCAGCCCTTCCTTCGACAGAAACAATCAGCCCCAGCATTTT
>TRBV7-2|TRBJ1-4|medium-sized|.
CASSSQGYEKLFF
TGTGCCAGCAGCTCACAGGGATATGAAAAACTGTTTTTT
>TRBV6-5|TRBJ2-7|many|TRBD2
CASSSAGGAPYEQYF
TGTGCCAGCAGTTCCGCGGGGGGCGCGCCCTACGAGCAGTACTTC
>TRBV4-1|TRBJ2-7|many|TRBD1
CASSHTPGQGVYEQYF
TGCGCCAGCAGCCACACGCCGGGACAGGGGGTGTACGAGCAGTACTTC
>TRBV7-9|TRBJ1-1|many|.
CASSLVQNTEAFF
TGTGCCAGCAGCTTAGTACAGAACACTGAAGCTTTCTTT
>TRBV7-9|TRBJ2-3|many|.
CASSLRGSTDTQYF
TGTGCCAGCAGCTTAAGGGGGTCCACAGATACGCAGTATTTT
>TRBV6-6|TRBJ1-6|medium-sized|TRBD1
CASSYPGQGNSPLHF
TGTGCCAGCAGTTACCCGGGACAGGGTAATTCACCCCTCCACTTT
>TRBV12-3/TRBV12-4|TRBJ1-3|many|.
CASSFLSRQLGNTIYF
TGTGCCAGCAGTTTCCTATCACGACAGCTCGGTAACACCATATATTTT
>TRBV12-3/TRBV12-4|TRBJ1-3|medium-sized|.
CASSSPGSRGNTIYF
TGTGCCAGCAGCTCCCCGGGGTCTAGAGGAAACACCATATATTTT
>TRBV5-1|TRBJ2-1|many|TRBD2
CASSPGLAGGQSYNEQFF
TGCGCCAGCAGCCCCGGACTAGCGGGGGGGCAGTCCTACAATGAGCAGTTCTTC
>TRBV6-5|TRBJ1-1|medium-sized|.
CASSSPSTEAFF
TGTGCCAGCAGTTCGCCTAGCACTGAAGCTTTCTTT
>TRBV2|TRBJ1-5|medium-sized|.
CASSAEQGGNQPQHF
TGTGCCAGCAGTGCGGAACAGGGCGGCAATCAGCCCCAGCATTTT
>TRBV7-9|TRBJ2-1|many|.
CASSLGDTDFDEQFF
TGTGCCAGCAGCTTAGGGGACACCGACTTCGATGAGCAGTTCTTC
>TRBV6-4|TRBJ1-1|medium-sized|.
CASSDPRTPNTEAFF
TGTGCCAGCAGTGACCCACGGACCCCGAACACTGAAGCTTTCTTT
>TRBV24-1|TRBJ2-1|few|TRBD1
CATSDDRDTEQFF
TGTGCCACCAGTGATGACAGGGACACTGAGCAGTTCTTC
>TRBV5-1|TRBJ2-5|many|.
CASSFPRQARVGYQETQYF
TGCGCCAGCAGCTTCCCACGACAGGCTCGAGTGGGGTACCAAGAGACCCAGTACTTC
>TRBV29-1|TRBJ1-2|many|.
CSVGQWDYGYTF
TGCAGCGTAGGTCAATGGGACTATGGCTACACCTTC
>TRBV5-4|TRBJ2-1|many|.
CASGSARGAVF
TGTGCCAGCGGTAGCGCCCGAGGAGCGGTCTTC
>TRBV19|TRBJ1-4|few|.
CASSTYQGRREKLFF
TGTGCCAGTAGTACCTATCAGGGGCGAAGGGAAAAACTGTTTTTT
>TRBV7-8|TRBJ2-3|many|.
CASSLGRLVSMDTQYF
TGTGCCAGCAGCTTAGGGCGACTAGTGAGTATGGATACGCAGTATTTT
>TRBV12-3/TRBV12-4|TRBJ1-5|medium-sized|.
CASSFRGSNQPQHF
TGTGCCAGCAGTTTTCGGGGCAGCAATCAGCCCCAGCATTTT
>TRBV5-1|TRBJ1-5|many|TRBD1
CASSLDHTGAQPQHF
TGCGCCAGCAGCTTGGATCATACAGGGGCACAGCCCCAGCATTTT
>TRBV6-1|TRBJ1-5|medium-sized|TRBD1
CASSGGQGFGYSNQPQHF
TGTGCCAGCAGTGGGGGACAGGGGTTCGGGTATAGCAATCAGCCCCAGCATTTT
>TRBV18|TRBJ2-5|medium-sized|TRBD1
CASSLGTVQETQYF
TGTGCCAGCTCACTCGGGACAGTCCAAGAGACCCAGTACTTC
>TRBV5-1|TRBJ1-3|medium-sized|.
CASSPDSFSGNTIYF
TGCGCCAGCAGCCCGGACAGTTTCTCTGGAAACACCATATATTTT
>TRBV7-2|TRBJ2-2|many|.
CASSFLNLVIGELFF
TGTGCCAGCAGCTTCCTCAATTTAGTCATTGGGGAGCTGTTTTTT
>TRBV5-5|TRBJ1-6|many|TRBD1
CASTPQGGASPLHF
TGTGCCAGCACCCCCCAGGGGGGTGCCTCACCCCTCCACTTT
>TRBV18|TRBJ2-3|many|.
CASSPPGTQYF
TGTGCCAGCTCACCCCCTGGGACGCAGTATTTT
>TRBV18|TRBJ1-4|medium-sized|.
CASSPPTAPEKLFF
TGTGCCAGCTCACCCCCAACAGCCCCTGAAAAACTGTTTTTT
>TRBV20-1|TRBJ2-3|medium-sized|TRBD2
CSGEGTSVDTQYF
TGCAGTGGGGAAGGGACTAGCGTAGATACGCAGTATTTT
>TRBV4-1|TRBJ2-7|many|TRBD1
CASSLTGNYEQYF
TGCGCCAGCAGCCTGACAGGGAACTACGAGCAGTACTTC
>TRBV5-4|TRBJ2-3|.|.
CASSSQGTQYF
TGTGCCAGCAGCTCACAGGGAACGCAGTATTTT
>TRBV6-4|TRBJ1-5|many|.
CASSDSSNQPQHF
TGTGCCAGCAGTGACTCGAGCAATCAGCCCCAGCATTTT
>TRBV7-9|TRBJ2-1|medium-sized|TRBD1
CASSRFDRGEQFF
TGTGCCAGCAGCCGATTTGACAGGGGTGAGCAGTTCTTC
>TRBV11-2|TRBJ2-7|many|.
CASSQVHYTYEQYF
TGTGCCAGCAGCCAGGTCCACTATACCTACGAGCAGTACTTC
>TRBV3-1|TRBJ1-5|medium-sized|.
CASSQGTLNQPQHF
TGTGCCAGCAGCCAGGGGACACTCAATCAGCCCCAGCATTTT
>TRBV15|TRBJ1-2|many|.
CATSRAGVANYGYTF
TGTGCCACCAGCAGAGCAGGGGTAGCTAACTATGGCTACACCTTC
>TRBV11-2|TRBJ2-5|.|.
CASSSTTWAGRLEETQYF
TGTGCCAGCAGCTCCACAACATGGGCAGGGCGCTTGGAAGAGACCCAGTACTTC
>TRBV19|TRBJ1-2|many|.
CASSSGGFGNYGYTF
TGTGCCAGTAGCTCAGGAGGGTTCGGGAACTATGGCTACACCTTC
>TRBV7-8|TRBJ2-5|many|.
CASSPLSRTETQYF
TGTGCCAGCAGCCCACTCTCGCGCACCGAGACCCAGTACTTC
>TRBV20-1|TRBJ1-5|.|TRBD1
CSARDDRVAQPQHF
TGCAGTGCTAGAGATGACAGGGTCGCTCAGCCCCAGCATTTT